This T cell receptor (beta chain) comes out of a study of CD4 T cells in relation to SARS-CoV-2 and coronaviruses. The unexposed donors gave CD4+ T cells in about 2011-2019, prior to COVID-19. Isolation of CD4+ T cells took place after about eleven days in culture. Assay: immunoSEQ multiplex PCR; the TCRdb copy retains only in-frame clones and omits some. The data contain 24,000 or so clones, over 70% of them singletons. Remarks on this clone: Its antigen is unknown.

This CDR3 has 16 residues. Germline loops: CDR1 KGHDR, CDR2 SFDVKD. Trimming removed 5 bases at V and 0 bases at J, with 16 bases between. Sequenced sample: CD4+ T cells from PBMCs, cultured in vitro. The source of this sequence is a human donor in good health. The rearrangement uses TRBV24-1 and TRBJ2-7, with D possibly matching TRBD1 (5 bases). CDR3 protein: CATSAGAGLSSYEQYF. CDR3 in DNA: TGTGCCACCAGTGCTGGGGCAGGGCTGAGCTCCTACGAGCAGTACTTC.